This T cell receptor beta chain was documented in a study of T cell responses to AZD1222 COVID-19 vaccine. The V gene's germline CDR1 is LNHDA and CDR2 SQIVND (reference sequence). This CDR3 spans 14 amino acids. V was clipped by 7 bases and J by 2 bases; unmatched bases: 5. Details on this clone: Its antigen is currently unknown.

Produced via immunoSEQ multiplex PCR; TCRdb's table is partial and in-frame only. The sample lists 150,000 or so clones; 90% were seen once. Study-level results: A mostly white British donor set with more females was recruited, and clonal diversity was possibly underestimated.

The sequenced sample was peripheral blood, obtained on day 0 of AZD1222 vaccination. The V gene is TRBV19, the J gene TRBJ1-5; 7 bases align to TRBD1. The TCR comes from an adult in good health. Here the CDR3 DNA reads TGTGCCAGTACCGTCGACAGGGGCAATCAGCCCCAGCATTTT. It codes for CASTVDRGNQPQHF.